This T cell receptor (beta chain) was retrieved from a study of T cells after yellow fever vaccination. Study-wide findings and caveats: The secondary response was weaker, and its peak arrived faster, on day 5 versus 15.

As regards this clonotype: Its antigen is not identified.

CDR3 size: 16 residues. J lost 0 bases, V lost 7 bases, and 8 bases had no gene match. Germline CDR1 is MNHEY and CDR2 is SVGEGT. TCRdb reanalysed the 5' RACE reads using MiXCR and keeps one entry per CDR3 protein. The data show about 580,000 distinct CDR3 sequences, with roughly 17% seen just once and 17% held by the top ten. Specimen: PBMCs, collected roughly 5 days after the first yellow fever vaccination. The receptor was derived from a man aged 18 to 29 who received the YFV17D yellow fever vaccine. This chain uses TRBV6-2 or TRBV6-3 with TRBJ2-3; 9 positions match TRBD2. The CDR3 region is CASTSQRGDSTDTQYF. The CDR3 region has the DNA TGTGCCAGCACGTCCCAGCGGGGGGACAGCACAGATACGCAGTATTTT.